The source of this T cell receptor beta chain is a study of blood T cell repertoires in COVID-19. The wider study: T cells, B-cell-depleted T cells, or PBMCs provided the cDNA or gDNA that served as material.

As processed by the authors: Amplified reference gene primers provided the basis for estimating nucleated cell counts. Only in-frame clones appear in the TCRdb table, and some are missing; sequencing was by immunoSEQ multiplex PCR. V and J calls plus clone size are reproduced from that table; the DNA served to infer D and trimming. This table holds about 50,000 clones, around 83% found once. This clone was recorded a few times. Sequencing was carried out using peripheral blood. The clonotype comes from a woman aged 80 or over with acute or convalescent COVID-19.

The CDR3 spells CASSQDVQRGGRETQYF. The CDR3 DNA follows: TGTGCCAGCAGCCAAGATGTTCAGCGGGGGGGCCGAGAGACCCAGTACTTC. The rearrangement links TRBV3-1 (or the pseudogene TRBV3-2) to TRBJ2-5, with 10 bases lining up with TRBD2. Germline lookup yields CDR1 LGHDT and CDR2 YNNKEL (reference sequence). There are 17 residues in the CDR3. The V gene end was trimmed by 0 bases and the J gene end by 4 bases; junction bases not matched to a gene: 8.